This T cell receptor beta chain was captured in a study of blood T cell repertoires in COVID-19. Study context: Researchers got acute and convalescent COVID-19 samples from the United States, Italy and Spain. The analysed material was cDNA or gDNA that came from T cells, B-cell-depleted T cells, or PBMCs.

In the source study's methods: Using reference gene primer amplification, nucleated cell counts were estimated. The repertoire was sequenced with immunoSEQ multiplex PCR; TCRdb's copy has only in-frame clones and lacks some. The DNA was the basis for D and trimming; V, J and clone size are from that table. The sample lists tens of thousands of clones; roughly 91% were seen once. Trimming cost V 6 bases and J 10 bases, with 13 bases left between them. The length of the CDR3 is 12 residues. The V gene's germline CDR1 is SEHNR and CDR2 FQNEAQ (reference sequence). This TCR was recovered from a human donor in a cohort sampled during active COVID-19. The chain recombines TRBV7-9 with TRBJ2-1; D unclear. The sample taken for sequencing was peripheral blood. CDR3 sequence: CASSLDRREQFF. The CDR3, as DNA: TGTGCCAGCAGTCTAGATAGACGGGAGCAGTTCTTC.